This T cell receptor beta chain was sequenced for a study of cytomegalovirus exposure and HLA in healthy donors. The overall study: Prior work identified roughly 120 million unique TCR beta sequences in 150 million to 200 million T cells.

This PCR relied on a set of 60 Vbeta primers and 13 Jbeta primers. Profiling relied on immunoSEQ multiplex PCR, and the TCRdb table lists in-frame clones only, not all of them. This sample has around 90,000 clones, with approximately 68% found just once. Findings and limits, study-wide: A missense variant in DCLRE1C was later tied to TCR beta V- and J-gene trimming. While the bulk of TCR sequences proved rare, some public TCRs turned up in many donors.

This clone was observed a handful of times. What it binds is not known. These donors, healthy bone marrow donors, were studied. V was pared by 4 bases and J by 5 bases, with 9 bases of the junction left unmatched. The germline V gene encodes CDR1 SGDLS and CDR2 YYNGEE. There are 14 residues in the CDR3. The genes are TRBV9 and TRBJ2-7; 7 bases map to TRBD2. Material: PBMCs. This clonotype originated in a woman aged 45 to 65 in good health and CMV-seropositive. The CDR3 nucleotides are TGTGCCAGCAGCCTCAACTGGGGGGGGAACGAGCAGTACTTC. Translating gives CASSLNWGGNEQYF.